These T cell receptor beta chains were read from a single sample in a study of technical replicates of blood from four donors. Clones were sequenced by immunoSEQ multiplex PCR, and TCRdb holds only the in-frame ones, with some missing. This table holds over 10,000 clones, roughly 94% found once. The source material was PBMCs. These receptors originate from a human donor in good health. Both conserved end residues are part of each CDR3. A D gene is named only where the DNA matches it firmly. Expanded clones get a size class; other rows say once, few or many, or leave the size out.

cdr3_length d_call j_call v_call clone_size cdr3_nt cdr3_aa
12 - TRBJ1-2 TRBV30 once TGTGCCTGGAGTGTATCAGGGGATGGCTACACCTTC CAWSVSGDGYTF
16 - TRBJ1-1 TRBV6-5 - TGTGCCAGCAGTTACTCCACAGGGACCCTCTCCACTGAAGCTTTCTTT CASSYSTGTLSTEAFF
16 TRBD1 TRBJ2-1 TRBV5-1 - TGCGCCAGCCGTAACCTAGGACAGGGCTCCTACAATGAGCAGTTCTTC CASRNLGQGSYNEQFF
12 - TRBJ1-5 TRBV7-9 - TGTGCCAGCAGCTTAGATCGGGGACCCCAGCATTTT CASSLDRGPQHF
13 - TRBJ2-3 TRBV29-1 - TGCAGCGTTGGCGGCGGGAGCACAGATACGCAGTATTTT CSVGGGSTDTQYF
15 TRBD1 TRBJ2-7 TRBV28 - TGTGCCAGCAGTCCATGGGACAGGGGTTCCTACGAGCAGTACTTC CASSPWDRGSYEQYF
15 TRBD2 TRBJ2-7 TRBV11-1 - TGTGCCAGCAGCTTAGCGAGGGCGGGAGTCGGCGAGCAGTACTTC CASSLARAGVGEQYF
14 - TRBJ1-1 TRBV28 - TGTGCCAGCAGCCAACCCTTCCGGGGCACTGAAGCTTTCTTT CASSQPFRGTEAFF
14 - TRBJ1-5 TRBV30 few TGTGCCTGGAGTGTAAACAGGAACGATCAGCCCCAGCATTTT CAWSVNRNDQPQHF
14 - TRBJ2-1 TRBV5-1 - TGCGCCAGCAGCCTACCCCGGGGGAACAATGAGCAGTTCTTC CASSLPRGNNEQFF
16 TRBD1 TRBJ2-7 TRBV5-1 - TGCGCCAGCAGCTTGGGGGTGACCCAGGGGGCTTCCGAGCAGTACTTC CASSLGVTQGASEQYF
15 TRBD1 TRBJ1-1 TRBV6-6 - TGTGCCAGCAGTTACTTACCGGGACAGAGGACTGAAGCTTTCTTT CASSYLPGQRTEAFF
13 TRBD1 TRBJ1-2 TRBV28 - TGTGCCAGCAACCAGGCCAGGGGGGAAGGCTACACCTTC CASNQARGEGYTF
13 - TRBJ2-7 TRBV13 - TGTGCCAGCAGCTTAGGCAGGCGTGACGAGCAGTACTTC CASSLGRRDEQYF
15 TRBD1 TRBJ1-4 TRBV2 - TGTGCCAGCAGAGGACAGGGGACAACTAATGAAAAACTGTTTTTT CASRGQGTTNEKLFF
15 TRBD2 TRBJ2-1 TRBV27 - TGTGCCAGCAGTCCACTAGCGGGAGGTCATAATGAGCAGTTCTTC CASSPLAGGHNEQFF
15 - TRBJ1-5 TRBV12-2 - TGTGCAAGTCGCTCCCAGGTTGGATACAATCAGCCCCAGCATTTT CASRSQVGYNQPQHF
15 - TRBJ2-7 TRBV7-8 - TGTGCCAGCAGCCCGGGACACGGAACAACCTACGAGCAGTACTTC CASSPGHGTTYEQYF
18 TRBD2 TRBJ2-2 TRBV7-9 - TGTGCCAGCAGCTTACTAGCGGGAGGTCTAGTTGACACCGGGGAGCTGTTTTTT CASSLLAGGLVDTGELFF
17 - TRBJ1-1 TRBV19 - TGTGCCAGTAGTATCGTAGGCAGGGACTGGGCTGAGGCTGAAGCTTTCTTT CASSIVGRDWAEAEAFF
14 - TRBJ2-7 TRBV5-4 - TGTGCCAGCAGCTTGGAGGCAGGGGCCAACGAGCAGTACTTC CASSLEAGANEQYF
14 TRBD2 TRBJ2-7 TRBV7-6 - TGTGCCAGCAGCTCACTAGCGGGGGGCAGAGAGCAGTACTTC CASSSLAGGREQYF
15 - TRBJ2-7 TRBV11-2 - TGTGCCAGCAGCTTAGGGGACGGAGGGTATAACGAGCAGTACTTC CASSLGDGGYNEQYF
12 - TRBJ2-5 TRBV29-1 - TGCAGCGTTGCCCAGGGACAAGAGACCCAGTACTTC CSVAQGQETQYF
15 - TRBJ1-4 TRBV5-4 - TGTGCCAGCAGCGGACCTGACAGCGTCAATGAAAAACTGTTTTTT CASSGPDSVNEKLFF
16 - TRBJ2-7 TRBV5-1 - TGCGCCAGCAGCTTGGCTCTGGCGGCAGGGTTGAGCGAGCAGTACTTC CASSLALAAGLSEQYF
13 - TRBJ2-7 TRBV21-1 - TGTGCCAGCAGCAAAAAGACAGGGGGCGAGCAGTACTTC CASSKKTGGEQYF
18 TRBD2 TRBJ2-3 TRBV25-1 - TGTGCCAGCAGTGCCGGGTTTACGCCCAAGCGGGATTCAGATACGCAGTATTTT CASSAGFTPKRDSDTQYF